Sequencing of this T cell receptor beta chain was carried out in a study of blood T cell repertoires in COVID-19. Overall study context: In each case, the material was cDNA or gDNA derived from T cells, B-cell-depleted T cells, or PBMCs.

The germline gives CDR1 MDHEN, CDR2 SYDVKM. V shed 4 bases, J shed 1 base, and the junction held 9 bases outside the gene matches. The CDR3 loop spans 16 amino acids. As originally analysed: Estimation of nucleated cell counts was performed using reference gene primer amplification. The table came from immunoSEQ multiplex PCR; TCRdb's copy has only in-frame clones and leaves some out. That table supplies the V and J calls and clone size; D and trimming were determined from the DNA. The sample holds about 68,000 clones, 88% seen once. The clonotype comes from a human donor in a cohort sampled during active COVID-19. The gene calls are TRBV28 and TRBJ1-2, with 7 nucleotides matching TRBD1. The sequenced sample was peripheral blood. The CDR3 is CASSWGQTGFNYGYTF. Written as DNA, the CDR3 is TGTGCCAGCAGTTGGGGACAGACGGGCTTTAACTATGGCTACACCTTC.